A single sample is the source of the 10 T cell receptor beta chains below, sequenced in a study of T-cell reconstitution after alpha-beta-depleted transplantation in children. Construction of the TCRbeta library involved unique molecular identifiers. TCRdb re-derived calls from the PCR reads in MiXCR, one entry per CDR3 protein. The table includes 210,000 or so distinct CDR3 sequences, around 9.5% detected once. The specimen was PBMCs from the stem cell graft donor, collected from the stem cell graft. These receptors were collected from a human donor who donated a stem cell graft to a child with acute lymphoblastic leukemia.

This clonotype was found many times. The V and J genes are TRBV5-4 and TRBJ2-3; D not resolved. Trimming removed 0 bases at V and 1 base at J, with 9 bases between. CDR1 is SGHNT and CDR2 is YYREEE in the germline V gene (reference sequence). There are 15 residues in the CDR3. CDR3 region: CASSLGAPGTDTQYF. CDR3 in DNA: TGTGCCAGCAGCTTGGGGGCGCCCGGCACAGATACGCAGTATTTT.

In this sample, this clonotype turned up many times. V is TRBV18 and J is TRBJ2-3; D remains ambiguous. Trimming took 3 bases from V and 6 from J, leaving 10 bases between them. CDR1 KGHSH and CDR2 LQKENI come from the germline V gene. CDR3 length: 13 amino acids. The CDR3 DNA is TGTGCCAGCTCACCGAACCCCATGGATACGCAGTATTTT. Translated: CASSPNPMDTQYF.

This clonotype was seen at least ten times. V gene TRBV12-3 or TRBV12-4 combines with J gene TRBJ2-1, with D tentatively TRBD2 (6 bases). The CDR3 runs to 15 residues. V was shortened by 5 bases and J by 7 bases, with 18 bases between the two germline ends. The CDR3 sequence is CASSRNLKGGNEQFF. The CDR3 DNA follows: TGTGCCAGCAGTCGGAACCTTAAGGGAGGAAATGAGCAGTTCTTC.

J is TRBJ2-2 and V is TRBV12-3 or TRBV12-4, with 12 nucleotides matching TRBD2. The junction had 11 bases not matched to a gene; V was cut back by 7 bases and J by 5 bases. The CDR3 is 17 amino acids. The DNA of the CDR3 is TGTGCCAGCACCCATTCCCCTAGCGGGGGGGGAACCGGGGAGCTGTTTTTT. It is translated as CASTHSPSGGGTGELFF.

This chain links TRBV11-2 with TRBJ1-1; a weak D match, TRBD1 (6 bases). CDR3 length: 15 residues. From germline, CDR1 is SGHAT and CDR2 FQNNGV. With 4 bases removed from V and 10 bases from J, the gap between germline ends came to 22 bases. Written as DNA, the CDR3 is TGTGCCAGCAGCTCCCTTAGGGGGGAAGGGATCTCAGCTTTCTTT. Translated, it gives CASSSLRGEGISAFF.

This chain connects TRBV24-1 to TRBJ2-3; D gene unclear. V lost 3 bases, J lost 7 bases, and 10 bases lay in between. Germline-derived CDR1 and CDR2 are KGHDR and SFDVKD. The CDR3 covers 13 residues. The chain's CDR3 is CATSDRYYHTQYF. The CDR3 DNA follows: TGTGCCACCAGTGATCGGTACTACCATACGCAGTATTTT.

This clonotype was detected many times. This chain links TRBV18 with TRBJ2-7; 10 nucleotides line up with TRBD2. The CDR3 spans 16 residues. CDR1 is KGHSH, CDR2 LQKENI, per germline. The ends lost 4 bases at V and 0 bases at J; junction bases unmatched: 6. The CDR3 loop is CASSQQIAGGSYEQYF. The DNA of the CDR3 is TGTGCCAGCTCACAACAAATAGCGGGGGGCTCCTACGAGCAGTACTTC.

This chain links TRBV24-1 with TRBJ2-1; D call uncertain. CDR3 length: 15 amino acids. Germline V gene data show CDR1 as KGHDR and CDR2 as SFDVKD. Trimming removed 1 base from V and 0 bases from J, with 6 bases in between. CDR3 in amino acids: CATSDFSSSYNEQFF. The DNA for the CDR3 is TGTGCCACCAGTGATTTTAGTAGCTCCTACAATGAGCAGTTCTTC.

This clonotype was counted many times. This chain links TRBV10-3 with TRBJ2-3, with 7 bases aligning to TRBD1. This CDR3 has 13 residues. CDR1 and CDR2 (germline): ENHRY, SYGVKD. With V trimmed by 6 bases and J by 0 bases, 0 bases remained unmatched. CDR3 bases: TGTGCCATCAGGGGACAGAGCACAGATACGCAGTATTTT. Its translation: CAIRGQSTDTQYF.

The rearrangement uses TRBV5-4 and TRBJ2-3, with D perhaps TRBD1 or TRBD2 (5 bases each). Germline V gene lookup returns CDR1 SGHNT and CDR2 YYREEE (reference sequence). CDR3 size: 16 residues. Trimming cost V 2 bases and J 5 bases, with 18 bases left between them. The CDR3: CASSLSLGVAQDTQYF. CDR3 nucleotide sequence: TGTGCCAGCAGCTTATCCTTGGGGGTCGCCCAAGATACGCAGTATTTT.